This T cell receptor beta chain came from a study of CD8 T cells in ankylosing spondylitis. TCRdb reprocessed the 5' RACE reads with MiXCR, giving one entry per CDR3 protein. The repertoire includes approximately 520,000 distinct CDR3 sequences, approximately 5% of them detected once, and 3% to 4.5% sits in the top ten. The germline CDR1 and CDR2 sequences are SGHTA and FQGNSA. The CDR3 has 16 amino acids. General study points: Seemingly characteristic of ankylosing spondylitis blood was a TCR beta motif consisting of roughly 8 highly homologous variants.

This clonotype came up many times. Antigen: not known. Germline is not matched at one junction end, which may reflect a read error. The receptor was isolated from a male donor with ankylosing spondylitis. This chain uses TRBV7-2 with TRBJ2-3; 10 nucleotides match TRBD2. The sample comprised blood, either unsorted or a sorted T cell fraction (not recorded which). CDR3 amino acids: CASTLRGAGGQDTQYF. For the CDR3, the DNA is TGTGCCAGCACCTTACGGGGAGCGGGAGGGCAAGATACGCAGTATTTT.